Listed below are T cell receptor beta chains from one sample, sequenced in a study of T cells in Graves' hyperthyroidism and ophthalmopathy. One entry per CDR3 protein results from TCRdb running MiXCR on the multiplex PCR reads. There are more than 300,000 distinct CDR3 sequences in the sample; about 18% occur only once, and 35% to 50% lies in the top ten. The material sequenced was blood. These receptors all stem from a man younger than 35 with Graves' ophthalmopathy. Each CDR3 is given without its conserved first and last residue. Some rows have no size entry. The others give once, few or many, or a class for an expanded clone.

cdr3_aa: SAGAENTGELF
v_call: TRBV20-1
clone_size: few

cdr3_aa: ASSAEQGQNEKLS
v_call: TRBV10-1
clone_size: few

cdr3_aa: ASSLFSNYGYT
v_call: TRBV7-9
clone_size: few

cdr3_aa: ASSDLQGDYGYT
v_call: TRBV2
clone_size: many

cdr3_aa: ASSYQQGSNQPQH
v_call: TRBV4-1
clone_size: few

cdr3_aa: SAILPGAGGLGNTIY
v_call: TRBV20-1
clone_size: NA

cdr3_aa: ASSLGDSPRNEQY
v_call: TRBV12-3/TRBV12-4
clone_size: NA

cdr3_aa: ASSATYSAYGYT
v_call: TRBV27
clone_size: many

cdr3_aa: ASSLLQDETQY
v_call: TRBV5-1
clone_size: few

cdr3_aa: ASSGWGSGGSYEQY
v_call: TRBV25-1
clone_size: NA

cdr3_aa: ASSLGQKADTQY
v_call: TRBV9
clone_size: NA

cdr3_aa: SATGQGGNIQY
v_call: TRBV20-1
clone_size: few

cdr3_aa: ASSLEISPGDEQF
v_call: TRBV27
clone_size: NA

cdr3_aa: ASSLNRLYEQY
v_call: TRBV5-1
clone_size: many

cdr3_aa: ASSIQRGTDTQY
v_call: TRBV19
clone_size: few

cdr3_aa: ASSPLGSVGYGYT
v_call: TRBV11-2
clone_size: NA

cdr3_aa: ATSDTGLSSYNEQF
v_call: TRBV24-1
clone_size: NA

cdr3_aa: ASSVGFGRNYGYT
v_call: TRBV9
clone_size: NA

cdr3_aa: SAEPPTSGVETDTQY
v_call: TRBV20-1
clone_size: many

cdr3_aa: ASSYEGRGGEKLF
v_call: TRBV6-5
clone_size: NA

cdr3_aa: ASSRSWQYSNQPQH
v_call: TRBV28
clone_size: NA

cdr3_aa: ASSLAPDIEQF
v_call: TRBV5-1
clone_size: few

cdr3_aa: ASSSPGPGELF
v_call: TRBV7-9
clone_size: NA

cdr3_aa: ASSEAEDRGLEAF
v_call: TRBV6-1
clone_size: once